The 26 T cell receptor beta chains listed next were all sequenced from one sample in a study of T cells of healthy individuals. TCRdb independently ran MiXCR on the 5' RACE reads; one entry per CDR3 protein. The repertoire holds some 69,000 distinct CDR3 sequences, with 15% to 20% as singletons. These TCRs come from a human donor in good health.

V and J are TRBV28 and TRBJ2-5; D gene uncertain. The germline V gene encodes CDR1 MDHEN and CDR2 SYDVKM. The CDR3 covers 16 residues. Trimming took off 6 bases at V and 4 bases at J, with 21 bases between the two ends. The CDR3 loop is CASSKPRVGPSETQYF. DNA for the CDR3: TGTGCCAGCAGCAAACCGCGAGTGGGCCCCTCAGAGACCCAGTACTTC. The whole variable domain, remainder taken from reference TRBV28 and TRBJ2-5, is DVKVTQSSRYLVKRTGEKVFLECVQDMDHENMFWYRQDPGLGLRLIYFSYDVKMKEKGDIPEGYSVSREKKERFSLILESASTNQTSMYLCASSKPRVGPSETQYFGPGTRLLVL.

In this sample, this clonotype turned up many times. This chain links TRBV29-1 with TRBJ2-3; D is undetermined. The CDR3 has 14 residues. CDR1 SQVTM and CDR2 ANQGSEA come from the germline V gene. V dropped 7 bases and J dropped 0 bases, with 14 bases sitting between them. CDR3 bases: TGCAGCGCCGTGGGTGGCGCTAGCACAGATACGCAGTATTTT. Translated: CSAVGGASTDTQYF.

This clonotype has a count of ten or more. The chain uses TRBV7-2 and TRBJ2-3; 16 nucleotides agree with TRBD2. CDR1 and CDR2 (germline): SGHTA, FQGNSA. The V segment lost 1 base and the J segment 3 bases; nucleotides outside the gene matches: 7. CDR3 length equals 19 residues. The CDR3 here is CASSLGSGTSGRETDTQYF. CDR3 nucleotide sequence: TGTGCCAGCAGCTTAGGTTCCGGGACTAGCGGGAGGGAAACAGATACGCAGTATTTT.

CDR3 DNA sequence: TGTGCCAGCAGCCCCTGGGTAGACTACAATGAGCAGTTCTTC. As protein: CASSPWVDYNEQFF. V gene TRBV9 combines with J gene TRBJ2-1; D unclear. There are 14 residues in the CDR3. Germline CDR1 and CDR2: SGDLS and YYNGEE. V lost 4 bases, J lost 3 bases, and 11 bases lay in between.

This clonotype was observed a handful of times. The CDR3 sequence: CAWSVGEGITEAFF. The DNA for the CDR3 is TGTGCCTGGAGTGTAGGTGAGGGGATCACTGAAGCTTTCTTT. The genes are TRBV30 and TRBJ1-1; the D gene is possibly TRBD1 (5 bases). V gave up 0 bases and J gave up 4 bases, with 12 bases separating them. In germline, CDR1 is GTSNPN, CDR2 SVGIG (reference sequence). CDR3 length: 14 residues.

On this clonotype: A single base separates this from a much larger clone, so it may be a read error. CDR3 nucleotide sequence: TGCGCCAGCAGCGTGGTTGGGGGCGGGGGCAATAAGCAGTTCTTC. Translating gives CASSVVGGGGNKQFF. The chain couples TRBV5-1 to TRBJ2-1; maybe TRBD2 (7 bases). CDR1 is SGHRS, CDR2 YFSETQ, per germline. This CDR3 has 15 residues.

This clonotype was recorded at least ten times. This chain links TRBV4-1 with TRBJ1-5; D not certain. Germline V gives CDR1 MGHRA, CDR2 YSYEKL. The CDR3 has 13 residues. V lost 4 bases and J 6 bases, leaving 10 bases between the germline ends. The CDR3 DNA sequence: TGCGCCAGCAGCCCACCCGGCGGTCAGCCCCAGCATTTT. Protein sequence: CASSPPGGQPQHF.

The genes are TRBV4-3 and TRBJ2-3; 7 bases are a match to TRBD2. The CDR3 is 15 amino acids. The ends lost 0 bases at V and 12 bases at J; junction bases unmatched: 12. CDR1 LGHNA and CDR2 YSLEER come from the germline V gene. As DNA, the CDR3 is TGCGCCAGCAGCCAAGAAGGCGCCAGCGGGACTCCACAGTATTTT. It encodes CASSQEGASGTPQYF.

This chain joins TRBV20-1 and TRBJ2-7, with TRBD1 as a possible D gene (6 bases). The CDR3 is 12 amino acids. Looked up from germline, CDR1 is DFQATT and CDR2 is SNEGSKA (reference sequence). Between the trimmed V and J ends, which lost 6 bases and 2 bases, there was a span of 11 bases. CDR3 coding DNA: TGCAGTGCCCCTGGACAGCCCTACGAGCAGTACTTC. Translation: CSAPGQPYEQYF.

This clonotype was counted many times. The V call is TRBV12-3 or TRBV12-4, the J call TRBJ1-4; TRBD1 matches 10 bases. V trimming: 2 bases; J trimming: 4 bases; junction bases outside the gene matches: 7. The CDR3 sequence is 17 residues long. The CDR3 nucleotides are TGTGCCAGCAGTTTAAAGACAGGGGGCGCGGGTAATGAAAAACTGTTTTTT. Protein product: CASSLKTGGAGNEKLFF.

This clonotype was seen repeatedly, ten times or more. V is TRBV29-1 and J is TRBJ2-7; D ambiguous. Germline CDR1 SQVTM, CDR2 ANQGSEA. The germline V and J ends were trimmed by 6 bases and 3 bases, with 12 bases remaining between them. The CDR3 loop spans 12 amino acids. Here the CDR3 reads CSVLPTGYEQYF. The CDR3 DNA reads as TGCAGCGTCCTCCCGACCGGCTACGAGCAGTACTTC.

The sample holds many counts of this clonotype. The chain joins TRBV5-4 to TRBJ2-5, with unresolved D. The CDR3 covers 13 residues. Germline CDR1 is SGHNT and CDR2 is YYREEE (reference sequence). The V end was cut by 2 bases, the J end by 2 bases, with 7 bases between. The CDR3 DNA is TGTGCCAGCAGCTTCCCCGGACAAGAGACCCAGTACTTC. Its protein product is CASSFPGQETQYF.

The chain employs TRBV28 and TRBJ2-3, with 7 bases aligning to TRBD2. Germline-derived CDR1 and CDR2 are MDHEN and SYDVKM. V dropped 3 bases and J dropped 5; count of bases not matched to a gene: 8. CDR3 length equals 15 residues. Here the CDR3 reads CASSLSGAVGDTQYF. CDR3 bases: TGTGCCAGCAGTTTGAGCGGGGCCGTGGGAGATACGCAGTATTTT.

The DNA of the CDR3 is TGCAGCGTAGAACTAAGGGCCCTCCAATATCAGTTCTTC. Its translation is CSVELRALQYQFF. The rearrangement links TRBV29-1 to TRBJ2-1; D gene ambiguous. Germline CDR1 and CDR2: SQVTM and ANQGSEA. The CDR3 totals 13 residues. V was clipped by 6 bases and J by 13 bases, with 22 bases between them.

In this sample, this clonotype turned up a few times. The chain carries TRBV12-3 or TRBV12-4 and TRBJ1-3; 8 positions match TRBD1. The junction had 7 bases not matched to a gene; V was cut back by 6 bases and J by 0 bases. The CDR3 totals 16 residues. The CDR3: CASSSRGRSSGNTIYF. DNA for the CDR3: TGTGCCAGCAGCTCCAGGGGGCGAAGCTCTGGAAACACCATATATTTT.

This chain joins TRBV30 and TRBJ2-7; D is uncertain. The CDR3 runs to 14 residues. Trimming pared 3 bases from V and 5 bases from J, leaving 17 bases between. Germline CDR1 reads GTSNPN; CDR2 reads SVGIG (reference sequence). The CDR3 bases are TGTGCCTGGAGCCCCCAGGCCCCTTCAAACGAGCAGTACTTC. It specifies CAWSPQAPSNEQYF.

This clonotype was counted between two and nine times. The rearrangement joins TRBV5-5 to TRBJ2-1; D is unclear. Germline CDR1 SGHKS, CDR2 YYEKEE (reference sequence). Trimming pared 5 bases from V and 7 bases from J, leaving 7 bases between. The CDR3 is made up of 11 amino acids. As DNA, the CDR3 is TGTGCCAGCAGGTTGATGAATGAGCAGTTCTTC. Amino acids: CASRLMNEQFF. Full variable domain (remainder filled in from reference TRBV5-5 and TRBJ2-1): DAGVTQSPTHLIKTRGQQVTLRCSPISGHKSVSWYQQVLGQGPQFIFQYYEKEERGRGNFPDRFSARQFPNYSSELNVNALLLGDSALYLCASRLMNEQFFGPGTRLTVL.

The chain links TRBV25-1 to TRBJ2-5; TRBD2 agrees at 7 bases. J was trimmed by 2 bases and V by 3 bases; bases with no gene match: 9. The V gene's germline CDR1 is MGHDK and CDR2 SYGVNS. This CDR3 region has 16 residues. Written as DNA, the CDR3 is TGTGCCAGCAGTGATGGGTTAGCGGGTAAACAAGAGACCCAGTACTTC. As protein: CASSDGLAGKQETQYF.

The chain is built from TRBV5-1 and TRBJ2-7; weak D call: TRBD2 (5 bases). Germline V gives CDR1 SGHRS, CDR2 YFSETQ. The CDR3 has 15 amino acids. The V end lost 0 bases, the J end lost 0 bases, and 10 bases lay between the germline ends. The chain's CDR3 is CASSLGGSSSYEQYF. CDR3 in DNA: TGCGCCAGCAGCTTGGGAGGGTCGAGCTCCTACGAGCAGTACTTC.

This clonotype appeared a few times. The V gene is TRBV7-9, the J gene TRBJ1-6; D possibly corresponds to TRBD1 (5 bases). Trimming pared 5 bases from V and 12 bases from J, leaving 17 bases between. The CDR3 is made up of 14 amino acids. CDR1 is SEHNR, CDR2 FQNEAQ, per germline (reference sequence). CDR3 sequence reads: CASSLHRDAQPLHF. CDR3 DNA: TGTGCCAGCAGCCTCCACCGGGACGCTCAACCCCTCCACTTT.

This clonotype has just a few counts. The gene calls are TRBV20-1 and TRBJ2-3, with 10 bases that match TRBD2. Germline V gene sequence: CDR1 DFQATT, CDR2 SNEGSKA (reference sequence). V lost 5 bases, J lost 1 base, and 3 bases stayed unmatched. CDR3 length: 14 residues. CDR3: CSALLAGGTDTQYF. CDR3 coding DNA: TGCAGTGCTCTTCTAGCGGGGGGCACAGATACGCAGTATTTT.

CDR3 nucleotides: TGTGCCAGCAGTCGAGACGGGGGGGTCAGGGAAAAACTGTTTTTT. Protein sequence: CASSRDGGVREKLFF. The genes are TRBV2 and TRBJ1-4, with D possibly TRBD1 on 5 matching bases. Trimming took off 5 bases at V and 8 bases at J, with 18 bases between the two ends. This CDR3 spans 15 amino acids. Germline V gene data show CDR1 as SNHLY and CDR2 as FYNNEI. Full variable domain (outside the CDR3, taken from reference TRBV2 and TRBJ1-4): EPEVTQTPSHQVTQMGQEVILRCVPISNHLYFYWYRQILGQKVEFLVSFYNNEISEKSEIFDDQFSVERPDGSNFTLKIRSTKLEDSAMYFCASSRDGGVREKLFFGSGTQLSVL.

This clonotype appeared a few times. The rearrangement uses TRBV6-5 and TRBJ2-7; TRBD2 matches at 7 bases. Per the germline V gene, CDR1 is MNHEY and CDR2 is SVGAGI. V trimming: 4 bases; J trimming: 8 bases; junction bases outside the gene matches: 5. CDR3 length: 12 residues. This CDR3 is CASSLQGGKQYF. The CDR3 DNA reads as TGTGCCAGCAGTTTGCAGGGAGGGAAGCAGTACTTC.

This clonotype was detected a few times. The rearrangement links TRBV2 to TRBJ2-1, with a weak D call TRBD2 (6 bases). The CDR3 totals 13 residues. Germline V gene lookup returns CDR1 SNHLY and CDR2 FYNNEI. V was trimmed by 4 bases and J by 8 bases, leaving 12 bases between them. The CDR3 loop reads CASSVSGDHEQFF. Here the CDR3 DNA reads TGTGCCAGCAGTGTGTCGGGGGACCATGAGCAGTTCTTC.

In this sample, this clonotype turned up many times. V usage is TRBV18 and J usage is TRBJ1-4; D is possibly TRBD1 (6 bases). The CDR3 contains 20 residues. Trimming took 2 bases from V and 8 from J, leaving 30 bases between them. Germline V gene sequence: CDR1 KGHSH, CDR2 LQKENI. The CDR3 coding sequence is TGTGCCAGCTCACCAGGGGGCTCAACAGGGAGAGAACAAAGGTCGGAAAAACTGTTTTTT. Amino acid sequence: CASSPGGSTGREQRSEKLFF.

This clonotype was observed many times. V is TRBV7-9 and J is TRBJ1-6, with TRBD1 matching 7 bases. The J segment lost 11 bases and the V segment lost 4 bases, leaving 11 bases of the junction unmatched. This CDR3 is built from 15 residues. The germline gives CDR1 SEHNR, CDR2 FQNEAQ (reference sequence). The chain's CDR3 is CASSYVTGSITPLHF. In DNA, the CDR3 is TGTGCCAGCAGCTACGTGACAGGGAGTATAACACCCCTCCACTTT.